This T cell receptor (beta chain) was recovered during a study of T cells in Graves' hyperthyroidism and ophthalmopathy. As regards this clonotype: A much larger clone lies a single base off, so this may be a read error.

It was RNA transcripts that yielded the amplified TCR beta CDR3 regions. The HTBI set primed first-round TCR CDR3 RT-PCR. TCRdb called the multiplex PCR reads again in MiXCR, with one record for every CDR3 protein. The sample consists of 300,000 to 450,000 distinct CDR3 sequences, about a sixth of them appearing once. Diagnosis rested on symptoms, serum thyroxine and TRAb, thyroid ultrasound, and orbital computed tomography. CDR3 length: 14 residues. Germline values: CDR1 SGHAT, CDR2 FQNNGV. V gene TRBV11-2 combines with J gene TRBJ1-2, with D hard to call. This TCR was recovered from a woman in her 30s with Graves' hyperthyroidism that later progressed to Graves' ophthalmopathy. Sample: blood. CDR3 DNA: TGTGCCAGCAGCTTAGACAACGCTAACTATGGCTACAGCTTC. Its protein is CASSLDNANYGYSF.